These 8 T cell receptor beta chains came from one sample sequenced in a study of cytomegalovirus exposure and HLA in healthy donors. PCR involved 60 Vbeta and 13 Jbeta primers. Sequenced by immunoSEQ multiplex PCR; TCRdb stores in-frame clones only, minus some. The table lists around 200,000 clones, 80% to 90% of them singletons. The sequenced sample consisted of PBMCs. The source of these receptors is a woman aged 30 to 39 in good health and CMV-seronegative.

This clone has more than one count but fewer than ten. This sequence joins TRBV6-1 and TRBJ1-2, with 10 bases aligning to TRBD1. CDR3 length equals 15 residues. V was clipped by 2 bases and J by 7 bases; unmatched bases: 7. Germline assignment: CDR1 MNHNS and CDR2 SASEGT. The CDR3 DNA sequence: TGTGCCAGCAGTGAACTCGGGACAGGGGACGCTGGCTACACCTTC. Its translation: CASSELGTGDAGYTF.

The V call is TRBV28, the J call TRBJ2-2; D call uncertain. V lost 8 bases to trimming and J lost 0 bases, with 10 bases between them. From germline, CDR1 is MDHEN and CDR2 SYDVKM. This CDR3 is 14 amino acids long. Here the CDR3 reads CASRSTTNTGELFF. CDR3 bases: TGTGCCAGCCGGAGTACCACGAACACCGGGGAGCTGTTTTTT.

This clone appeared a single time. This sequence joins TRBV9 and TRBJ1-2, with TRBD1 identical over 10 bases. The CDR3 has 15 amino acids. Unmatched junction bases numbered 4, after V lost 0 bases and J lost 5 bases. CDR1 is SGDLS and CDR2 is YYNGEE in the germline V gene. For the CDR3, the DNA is TGTGCCAGCAGCGTAGGGACAGGGGGGGGGTATGGCTACACCTTC. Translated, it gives CASSVGTGGGYGYTF.

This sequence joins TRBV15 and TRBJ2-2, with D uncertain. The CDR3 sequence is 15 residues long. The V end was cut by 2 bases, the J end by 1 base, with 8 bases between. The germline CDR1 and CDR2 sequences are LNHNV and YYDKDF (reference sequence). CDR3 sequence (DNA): TGTGCCACCAGCAGACCCAACAGGAACACCGGGGAGCTGTTTTTT. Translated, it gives CATSRPNRNTGELFF.

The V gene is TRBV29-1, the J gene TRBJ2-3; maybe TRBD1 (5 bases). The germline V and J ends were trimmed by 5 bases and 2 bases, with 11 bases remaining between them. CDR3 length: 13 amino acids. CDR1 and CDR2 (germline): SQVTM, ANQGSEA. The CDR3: CSVRQPLTDTQYF. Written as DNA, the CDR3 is TGCAGCGTTAGACAGCCCCTCACAGATACGCAGTATTTT.

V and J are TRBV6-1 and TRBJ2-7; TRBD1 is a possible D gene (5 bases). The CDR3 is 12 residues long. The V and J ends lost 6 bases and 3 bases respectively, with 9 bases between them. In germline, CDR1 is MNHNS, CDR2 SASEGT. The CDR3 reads CASRADSYEQYF. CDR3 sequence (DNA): TGTGCCAGCAGGGCAGACAGCTACGAGCAGTACTTC.

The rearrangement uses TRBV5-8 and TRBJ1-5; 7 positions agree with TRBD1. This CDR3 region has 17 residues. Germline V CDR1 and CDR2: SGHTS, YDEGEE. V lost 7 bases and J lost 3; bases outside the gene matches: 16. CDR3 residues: CASEALRDSPYNQPQHF. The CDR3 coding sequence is TGTGCCAGCGAAGCTTTGAGGGACAGTCCCTACAATCAGCCCCAGCATTTT.

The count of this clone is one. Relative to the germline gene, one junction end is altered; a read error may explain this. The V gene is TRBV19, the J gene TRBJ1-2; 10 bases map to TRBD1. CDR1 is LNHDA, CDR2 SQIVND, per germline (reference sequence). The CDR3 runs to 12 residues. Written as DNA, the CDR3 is TGTGCCAGTAGTACGACAGGGGGCATCCCAGTTTTC. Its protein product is CASSTTGGIPVF.